There are a few counts of the clone carrying this T cell receptor (beta chain). The antigen is unknown. A junction end diverges from the germline sequence, so it may reflect a read error. The sample originates from a study of cytomegalovirus exposure and HLA in healthy donors. Study-level points and caveats: TCR beta sequences reportedly predicted most subjects' HLA-A and HLA-B alleles accurately. Highest at DRB1 and lowest at HLA-C, TCR association rates differed among HLA loci in a later analysis. In an earlier analysis, most TCR beta V segments were productive about 90% or about 30% of the time. CMV serostatus was the only immune exposure information that was available.

CDR1 and CDR2 from the germline V gene are SEHNR and FQNEAQ (reference sequence). The CDR3 sequence is 14 residues long. The PCR had 60 Vbeta and 13 Jbeta primers. Sequencing used immunoSEQ multiplex PCR; TCRdb keeps in-frame clones, though not all of them. The table has roughly 110,000 clones, about 72% seen once. This TCR was sampled from a young man in good health and CMV-seronegative. The rearrangement uses TRBV7-9 and TRBJ2-7; D is possibly TRBD2 (6 bases). Specimen: PBMCs. CDR3 nucleotide sequence: TGTGCCAGCAGTCCGGGACTTCCCTCCGACGAGCAGTACTTC. This sequence encodes CASSPGLPSDEQYF.